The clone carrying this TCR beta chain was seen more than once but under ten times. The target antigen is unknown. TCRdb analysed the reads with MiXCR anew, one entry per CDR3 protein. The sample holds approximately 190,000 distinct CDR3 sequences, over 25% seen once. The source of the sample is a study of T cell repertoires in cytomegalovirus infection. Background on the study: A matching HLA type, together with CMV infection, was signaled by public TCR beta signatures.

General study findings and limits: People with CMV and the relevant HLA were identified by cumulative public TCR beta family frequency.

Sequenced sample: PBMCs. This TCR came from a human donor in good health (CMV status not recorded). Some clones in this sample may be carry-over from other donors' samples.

Here the CDR3 DNA reads TGTGCCAGCAGTGAAGCGGGGTTAGCCCAAGAGACCCAGTACTTC. Translation: CASSEAGLAQETQYF. The rearrangement links TRBV2 to TRBJ2-5; D is uncertain. The CDR3 totals 15 residues. CDR1 is SNHLY, CDR2 FYNNEI, per germline. V lost 0 bases, J lost 1 base, and 9 bases lay in between.